This TCR beta chain is drawn from a study of blood T cell repertoires in COVID-19. Study overall: Samples representing acute and convalescent COVID-19 were sourced from the United States, Italy and Spain. PBMCs, B-cell-depleted T cells, or T cells provided the cDNA or gDNA that made up the material.

Germline values: CDR1 DFQATT, CDR2 SNEGSKA (reference sequence). This CDR3 has 14 amino acids. The trim removed 3 bases at V and 5 bases at J, leaving 6 bases unmatched. Authors' analysis steps: Amplification of reference gene primers provided the estimated nucleated cell counts. Profiled with immunoSEQ multiplex PCR; TCRdb holds only in-frame clones, not every one. V and J calls and clone size come straight from that table; D and trimming were deduced from the DNA. The sample contains roughly 30,000 clones, approximately 88% of which appear only once. This receptor was obtained from a human donor in a cohort sampled during active COVID-19. This sequence joins TRBV20-1 and TRBJ2-5, with TRBD1 matching 10 bases. Sequenced sample: peripheral blood. The DNA for the CDR3 is TGCAGTGCTAGTCCCGGGACAGGGGTTGAGACCCAGTACTTC. Protein: CSASPGTGVETQYF.